The rows below give T cell receptor beta chains drawn from one sample of a study of CD8 T cells in ankylosing spondylitis. MiXCR, run by TCRdb on the 5' RACE reads, gives a single entry per CDR3 protein. The repertoire includes approximately 400,000 distinct CDR3 sequences, about 24% of them detected once, and about 0.9% sits in the top ten. The sequencing sample was made of blood, either unsorted or a sorted T cell fraction (not recorded which). The receptors shown here come from a male donor with ankylosing spondylitis. Each CDR3 is given with its conserved first and last residue. A D gene is named only where the DNA matches it firmly. Clone size is given for some rows only: seen once, a few or many times, or a class if the clone is expanded.

>14|TRBV12-3/TRBV12-4|TRBD1|.|TRBJ1-2
TGTGCCAGCAGTCCCACAGGGGGCGCCCGGGGCTACACCTTC
CASSPTGGARGYTF
>13|TRBV29-1|TRBD2|.|TRBJ2-5
TGCAGCGTTGATCGACTAGCGGGAGAGACCCAGTACTTC
CSVDRLAGETQYF
>16|TRBV7-8|.|few|TRBJ1-5
TGTGCCAGCAGCTCCTGGACCGGTTATAGCAATCAGCCCCAGCATTTT
CASSSWTGYSNQPQHF
>12|TRBV29-1|.|few|TRBJ2-2
TGCAGCGTGGCCCCCTACACCGGGGAGCTGTTTTTT
CSVAPYTGELFF
>14|TRBV30|TRBD2|once|TRBJ2-1
TGTGCCTGGACTCCGGGACTAGCCTACAATGAGCAGTTCTTC
CAWTPGLAYNEQFF
>14|TRBV7-9|.|.|TRBJ1-1
TGTGCCAGCACCCCGGGGCCCGTGAACACTGAAGCTTTCTTT
CASTPGPVNTEAFF
>16|TRBV4-2|.|few|TRBJ1-3
TGTGCCAGCAACCCCCAGGCTTGGGGGTCTGGAAACACCATATATTTT
CASNPQAWGSGNTIYF
>12|TRBV10-3|.|.|TRBJ2-7
TGTGCCATCAGTGATGGGGGCCACGAGCAGTACTTC
CAISDGGHEQYF
>15|TRBV24-1|.|.|TRBJ1-5
TGTGCCACCAGTGATTCCCGGAGGGGTAAGCAGCCCCAGCATTTT
CATSDSRRGKQPQHF
>14|TRBV7-8|TRBD1|.|TRBJ2-3
TGTGCCAGCAGCTTGCAGGGGGTGGGAGATACGCAGTATTTT
CASSLQGVGDTQYF
>16|TRBV20-1|.|few|TRBJ2-5
TGCAGTGCTCCTGAGACTAGTACGGGCTCCCAAGAGACCCAGTACTTC
CSAPETSTGSQETQYF
>14|TRBV7-2|TRBD2|.|TRBJ2-1
TGTGCCAGCAGCTCTAGCGGGCCCTACAATGAGCAGTTCTTC
CASSSSGPYNEQFF
>15|TRBV7-2|.|.|TRBJ2-3
TGTGCCAGCAGCTTAGGTCCTGGGACTGGGTATACGCAGTATTTT
CASSLGPGTGYTQYF
>17|TRBV5-1|TRBD2|.|TRBJ2-2
TGCGCCAGCAGCTTGGGCCTAGCGGTTACGAACACCGGGGAGCTGTTTTTT
CASSLGLAVTNTGELFF
>15|TRBV5-1|.|.|TRBJ2-1
TGCGCCAGCAGCTTGGCCGACGGCTCCTACAATGAGCAGTTCTTC
CASSLADGSYNEQFF
>16|TRBV24-1|.|.|TRBJ2-1
TGTGCCACCAGTGACAGGGACGGGCGCTCCTACAATGAGCAGTTCTTC
CATSDRDGRSYNEQFF
>15|TRBV19|.|.|TRBJ1-1
TGTGCCAGTAGTATCGGTTCGGTACGGAACACTGAAGCTTTCTTT
CASSIGSVRNTEAFF
>12|TRBV29-1|.|.|TRBJ1-1
TGCAGCGGGGCCGACAGAGCCACTGAAGCTTTCTTT
CSGADRATEAFF
>15|TRBV15|.|.|TRBJ1-4
TGTGCCACCAGCAGTACAGGAACCCAAAATGAAAAACTGTTTTTT
CATSSTGTQNEKLFF
>15|TRBV6-1|.|.|TRBJ1-1
TGTGCCAGCAGTGAACCTAGACACCAAAACACTGAAGCTTTCTTT
CASSEPRHQNTEAFF
>12|TRBV20-1|.|.|TRBJ1-5
TGCAGTGCTTCCTGGACGGGCCAGCCCCAGCATTTT
CSASWTGQPQHF
>16|TRBV5-1|.|.|TRBJ1-4
TGCGCCAGCAGCCAGGGGACGGCAGTCGGTGGTGAAAAACTGTTTTTT
CASSQGTAVGGEKLFF
>14|TRBV7-9|.|few|TRBJ2-5
TGTGCCAGCAGCATACTAGTCATGGAAGAGACCCAGTACTTC
CASSILVMEETQYF
>13|TRBV12-3/TRBV12-4|.|few|TRBJ2-2
TGTGCCAGCAGTAGATTGGACACCGGGGAGCTGTTTTTT
CASSRLDTGELFF
>15|TRBV14|.|.|TRBJ2-3
TGTGCCAGCAGCCCCTTTACTGGGGGGACAGATACGCAGTATTTT
CASSPFTGGTDTQYF
>14|TRBV29-1|TRBD1|.|TRBJ2-3
TGCAGCTTCCCATCAAGGACAGGTCAAGATACGCAGTATTTT
CSFPSRTGQDTQYF
>14|TRBV4-2|.|.|TRBJ1-5
TGTGCCAGCAGCCAAGCCCCGGGCAATCAGCCCCAGCATTTT
CASSQAPGNQPQHF
>15|TRBV7-6|.|.|TRBJ2-3
TGTGCCAGCAGACCTAGGGTATCCCTGACAGATACGCAGTATTTT
CASRPRVSLTDTQYF
>16|TRBV4-1|TRBD2|.|TRBJ2-5
TGCGCCAGCAGCCAAGAATCGCGGGAGGGCCGGGAGACCCAGTACTTC
CASSQESREGRETQYF
>15|TRBV7-8|TRBD1|few|TRBJ2-5
TGTGCCAGCAGCTTAGTCCAGGGGGAGAGAGAGACCCAGTACTTC
CASSLVQGERETQYF
>16|TRBV12-3/TRBV12-4|.|few|TRBJ2-1
TGTGCCAGCAGTCCCCGAGAACAGGGCGGGTACAATGAGCAGTTCTTC
CASSPREQGGYNEQFF
>15|TRBV5-1|TRBD2|.|TRBJ2-7
TGCGCCAGCAGCTCGCCGGGACTAGACAGTTACGAGCAGTACTTC
CASSSPGLDSYEQYF
>15|TRBV11-2|.|.|TRBJ2-1
TGTGCCAGCAGCTTATACGGGACCTACGACAATGAGCAGTTCTTC
CASSLYGTYDNEQFF
>13|TRBV18|.|.|TRBJ1-5
TGTGCCAGCTTGGTAGACAGCAATCAGCCCCAGCATTTT
CASLVDSNQPQHF
>18|TRBV11-2|TRBD2|.|TRBJ2-1
TGTGCCAGCAGCTTAGAGGCGGGAGGCCCCCCTATCTACAATGAGCAGTTCTTC
CASSLEAGGPPIYNEQFF
>15|TRBV5-6|TRBD1|few|TRBJ1-2
TGTGCCAGCAGACCGTTTAACAGGGGTTCCGATGGCTACACCTTC
CASRPFNRGSDGYTF
>16|TRBV24-1|.|.|TRBJ2-5
TGTGCCACCAGTCCGGGCAGGGGATTGTACCAAGAGACCCAGTACTTC
CATSPGRGLYQETQYF
>17|TRBV5-1|TRBD1|.|TRBJ2-5
TGCGCCAGCAGCTTGGGAGGATGGACAGGGGTCCAAGAGACCCAGTACTTC
CASSLGGWTGVQETQYF
>15|TRBV10-2|TRBD1|.|TRBJ2-3
TGCGCCAGCATTAACAGGGGTGAGAGCACAGATACGCAGTATTTT
CASINRGESTDTQYF
>16|TRBV9|.|.|TRBJ2-5
TGTGCCAGCAGCGTAGCTACGACCACCCCCGGGGAGACCCAGTACTTC
CASSVATTTPGETQYF
>16|TRBV20-1|TRBD2|.|TRBJ2-2
TGCAGTGCTAGAACTGGACTAGCGGGAGGGTACGGGGAGCTGTTTTTT
CSARTGLAGGYGELFF
>14|TRBV20-1|.|many|TRBJ2-1
TGCAGTGCTTCCCCGGGACTCGGAAAAATGGAGCAGTTCTTC
CSASPGLGKMEQFF
>14|TRBV5-1|.|.|TRBJ1-3
TGCGCCAGCAGCTTGGATCCCCAGGGAAACACCATATATTTT
CASSLDPQGNTIYF
>16|TRBV10-3|TRBD2|.|TRBJ2-1
TGTGCCATCAGTGAGAATAGCGGGAGATCCTACAATGAGCAGTTCTTC
CAISENSGRSYNEQFF
>15|TRBV2|.|.|TRBJ2-3
TGTGCCAGCAGTGAAGGGGACCTGGAGGCAGATACGCAGTATTTT
CASSEGDLEADTQYF